The 27 T cell receptor beta chains in this list originate from one sample, sequenced in a study of glioma-infiltrating T cells. The iRepertoire nested amplicon-rescue multiplex PCR amplified TCR alpha and beta CDR3s from RNA. TCRdb called the multiplex PCR reads again in MiXCR, with one record for every CDR3 protein. The repertoire holds about 210,000 distinct CDR3 sequences, with roughly 32% as singletons. The sequenced material came from glioma tissue, nonneoplastic brain tissue, or PBMCs (not recorded which). Source of these receptors: a human donor with low-grade glioma or glioblastoma, undergoing nonglioma brain surgery, or in good health (not recorded which).

The sample holds a few counts of this clonotype. DNA for the CDR3: TGCGCCAGCAGCTTGGCCGACCACCCAGATACGCAGTATTTT. It codes for CASSLADHPDTQYF. V usage is TRBV5-1 and J usage is TRBJ2-3; D gene unclear. The CDR3 sequence is 14 residues long. V was pared by 0 bases and J by 4 bases, with 9 bases between. The germline CDR1 and CDR2 sequences are SGHRS and YFSETQ.

The rearrangement joins TRBV7-9 to TRBJ1-1, with D perhaps matching TRBD1 (5 bases). V was clipped by 0 bases and J by 1 base, with 12 bases between them. Per germline, CDR1 SEHNR and CDR2 FQNEAQ (reference sequence). The CDR3 loop spans 16 amino acids. The chain's CDR3 is CASSLAAGTENTEAFF. CDR3 nucleotides: TGTGCCAGCAGCTTAGCCGCCGGGACGGAGAACACTGAAGCTTTCTTT.

A note on this clonotype: Possible read error: a much larger clone is one base away. This chain uses TRBV3-1 with TRBJ1-1; D is uncertain. Germline V gives CDR1 LGHDT, CDR2 YNNKEL (reference sequence). Trimming cost V 0 bases and J 13 bases, with 12 bases left between them. The CDR3 is 12 amino acids. As DNA, the CDR3 is TGTGCCAGCAGCCAAGAGAAGGCGAAAGTTTTCTTT. Translated, it gives CASSQEKAKVFF.

Regarding this clonotype: It may be a read error: a sequence one base away is much more abundant. V and J are TRBV19 and TRBJ1-5; D is unresolved. The length of the CDR3 is 14 residues. CDR1 LNHDA and CDR2 SQIVND come from the germline V gene (reference sequence). V was trimmed by 7 bases and J by 0 bases, leaving 10 bases between them. CDR3 nucleotides: TGTGCCAGTATCTCAAGGGATAGCAATCAGCCCCAGCATTTT. Translated, it gives CASISRDSNQPQHF.

The chain has TRBV6-6 and TRBJ2-7, with TRBD2 matching over 10 bases. V gave up 5 bases and J gave up 2 bases; unmatched junction bases: 6. The CDR3 runs to 15 residues. Germline V lookup: CDR1 MNHNY, CDR2 SVGAGI (reference sequence). CDR3 in amino acids: CASSARLAGPYEQYF. The CDR3 nucleotides are TGTGCCAGCAGTGCACGACTAGCGGGCCCCTACGAGCAGTACTTC.

This clonotype was seen a few times. The V gene is TRBV7-6, the J gene TRBJ2-7; no clear D gene. Germline V gene data show CDR1 as SGHVS and CDR2 as FNYEAQ. The V gene lost 2 bases and the J gene lost 2 bases, with 13 bases spanning the gap. This CDR3 contains 15 residues. The CDR3 reads CASSLTPEITYEQYF. For the CDR3, the DNA is TGTGCCAGCAGCTTAACCCCCGAAATAACCTACGAGCAGTACTTC.

To note about this clonotype: This could be a read error, since a much larger clone is one nucleotide away. The genes are TRBV12-3 or TRBV12-4 and TRBJ2-1; D is uncertain. V was shortened by 7 bases and J by 10 bases, with 20 bases between the two germline ends. This CDR3 is built from 14 residues. Written as DNA, the CDR3 is TGTGCCAGCACCCCAGATGTCCGTTTCTACGAGCAGTTCTTC. It encodes CASTPDVRFYEQFF.

This clonotype was recorded at least ten times. The chain couples TRBV20-1 to TRBJ1-1; TRBD1 agrees at 7 bases. The CDR3 length is 15 residues. V lost 8 bases and J lost 1; bases outside the gene matches: 13. CDR1 and CDR2 from the germline V gene are DFQATT and SNEGSKA (reference sequence). The CDR3 DNA follows: TGCAGTTCAGGAAGCGGACAGGTCTCGAACACTGAAGCTTTCTTT. Amino acid sequence: CSSGSGQVSNTEAFF.

This clonotype was recorded at least ten times. The rearrangement links TRBV6-5 to TRBJ1-2; D might be TRBD1 (5 bases). Germline V gives CDR1 MNHEY, CDR2 SVGAGI. V was pared by 0 bases and J by 2 bases, with 13 bases between. CDR3 length: 16 amino acids. The CDR3 region is CASSYSSAGQNYGYTF. The CDR3 DNA follows: TGTGCCAGCAGTTACTCGTCGGCAGGACAAAACTATGGCTACACCTTC.

In its sample, this clonotype was seen a few times. The chain is built from TRBV7-9 and TRBJ1-1; 8 nucleotides align to TRBD1. With 5 bases clipped from V and 9 bases from J, the junction kept 5 bases outside the gene matches. Germline V CDR1 and CDR2: SEHNR, FQNEAQ (reference sequence). The CDR3 covers 12 residues. CDR3 in DNA: TGTGCCAGCAGCCCCGGACAGGGAAAAGCTTTCTTT. Translated: CASSPGQGKAFF.

The CDR3: CATKASTDTQYF. CDR3 nucleotide sequence: TGTGCCACCAAAGCTAGCACAGATACGCAGTATTTT. The rearrangement links TRBV6-2 or TRBV6-3 to TRBJ2-3; D not resolved. CDR1 MNHEY and CDR2 SVGEGT come from the germline V gene. The CDR3 is 12 residues long. V shed 10 bases and J shed 0 bases, with 8 bases lying between them.

This clonotype was detected ten times or more. The V call is TRBV28, the J call TRBJ2-7; TRBD1 aligns across 10 bases. Germline loops: CDR1 MDHEN, CDR2 SYDVKM. The trim removed 5 bases at V and 6 bases at J, leaving 10 bases unmatched. The length of the CDR3 is 15 residues. CDR3 nucleotides: TGTGCCAGCAGTATACTTAATGGGGACAGGGGCGAGCAGTACTTC. Translated, it gives CASSILNGDRGEQYF.

About this clonotype: This may be a read error, as it is one base from a much larger clone. The chain is built from TRBV9 and TRBJ2-3; D is unclear. This CDR3 is built from 14 residues. Germline V gives CDR1 SGDLS, CDR2 YYNGEE. V dropped 0 bases and J dropped 5 bases, with 10 bases sitting between them. The CDR3 region has the DNA TGTGCCAGCAGCGTAGGCCAGCGCATAGATACGCAGTATTTT. It encodes CASSVGQRIDTQYF.

The sample holds a few counts of this clonotype. The J gene is TRBJ2-4, the V gene TRBV7-9; 7 nucleotides line up with TRBD1. V gave up 5 bases and J gave up 7 bases; unmatched junction bases: 11. CDR3 length: 15 residues. Looked up from germline, CDR1 is SEHNR and CDR2 is FQNEAQ (reference sequence). CDR3 bases: TGTGCCAGCAGCCCTACCCAGGGACAGTTTAACATTCAGTACTTC. This translates into CASSPTQGQFNIQYF. Combining the CDR3 with reference TRBV7-9 and TRBJ2-4 gives the whole variable domain DTGVSQNPRHKITKRGQNVTFRCDPISEHNRLYWYRQTLGQGPEFLTYFQNEAQLEKSRLLSDRFSAERPKGSFSTLEIQRTEQGDSAMYLCASSPTQGQFNIQYFGAGTRLSVL.

Remarks on this clonotype: This may be a read error: a much more frequent sequence differs by one nucleotide. The chain uses TRBV20-1 and TRBJ2-7; TRBD2 is a possible D gene (5 bases). The CDR3 is 13 residues long. CDR1 is DFQATT, CDR2 SNEGSKA, per germline (reference sequence). V was trimmed by 5 bases and J by 3 bases, leaving 14 bases between them. CDR3 coding DNA: TGCAGTGCTGCCCCTAGCAGCCTCTACGAGCAGTACTTC. Translation: CSAAPSSLYEQYF.

The chain uses TRBV5-1 and TRBJ1-1, with TRBD1 matching 7 bases. The CDR3 runs 13 residues. Germline lookup yields CDR1 SGHRS and CDR2 YFSETQ. Trimming cost V 4 bases and J 2 bases; bases outside gene matches: 2. The CDR3 loop reads CASSRDSNTEAFF. DNA of the CDR3: TGCGCCAGCAGCCGGGACAGTAACACTGAAGCTTTCTTT.

This clonotype was seen ten or more times. The chain uses TRBV6-1 and TRBJ2-2; unclear D gene. This CDR3 is 16 amino acids long. Germline CDR1 and CDR2: MNHNS and SASEGT. Trimming left V 8 bases short and J 1 base short, with 17 bases between. CDR3 coding DNA: TGTGCCAGCCGTAGTAGGGCAGGCCAGAACACCGGGGAGCTGTTTTTT. Translated: CASRSRAGQNTGELFF.

This clonotype was counted ten times or more. The chain recombines TRBV7-2 with TRBJ2-7; D is perhaps TRBD1 (5 bases). This CDR3 comprises 14 residues. Trimming cost V 3 bases and J 5 bases, with 14 bases left between them. CDR1 and CDR2 (germline): SGHTA, FQGNSA. Here the CDR3 reads CASSLVASRDEQYF. CDR3 nucleotide sequence: TGTGCCAGCAGCTTGGTGGCGTCCAGGGACGAGCAGTACTTC.

This clonotype was seen a few times. The V gene is TRBV30, the J gene TRBJ2-5; the match to TRBD1 covers 8 bases. This CDR3 region has 13 residues. From germline, CDR1 is GTSNPN and CDR2 SVGIG (reference sequence). The J segment lost 6 bases and the V segment lost 5 bases, leaving 8 bases of the junction unmatched. CDR3 sequence (DNA): TGTGCCTGGGCCGGGACAGGTGGGCAGACCCAGTACTTC. Residues: CAWAGTGGQTQYF.

About this clonotype itself: A read error may account for a junction end that differs from germline. CDR3 sequence: CASGIQGVGGYTF. The DNA for the CDR3 is TGTGCCAGTGGTATTCAGGGTGTTGGTGGCTACACCTTC. The V and J genes are TRBV19 and TRBJ1-2, with D perhaps TRBD1 (5 bases). Per germline, CDR1 LNHDA and CDR2 SQIVND (reference sequence). CDR3 length: 13 residues.

This clonotype came up many times. Since a much larger clone is just one base distant, this may be a read error. The chain joins TRBV27 to TRBJ1-6; TRBD1 matches 7 bases. CDR1 is MNHEY, CDR2 SMNVEV, per germline (reference sequence). The CDR3 is 14 residues long. CDR3 bases: TGTGCCAGCAGTAGACAGGGAGAATATTCACCCCTCCGCTTT. This translates into CASSRQGEYSPLRF.

The chain uses TRBV14 and TRBJ2-3; 7 positions match TRBD2. The trim removed 1 base at V and 6 bases at J, leaving 4 bases unmatched. The CDR3 contains 14 residues. Germline-derived CDR1 and CDR2 are SGHDN and FVKESK. DNA of the CDR3: TGTGCCAGCAGCCAAGCTGCGGGAGTTGATACGCAGTATTTT. Translated, it gives CASSQAAGVDTQYF.

This clonotype was seen repeatedly, ten times or more. The rearrangement links TRBV12-3 or TRBV12-4 to TRBJ2-1; a possible D gene is TRBD2 (6 bases). This CDR3 region has 14 residues. V shed 2 bases and J shed 6 bases, with 11 bases lying between them. The CDR3, as DNA: TGTGCCAGCAGTTTACCAGATAGCGGCAATGAGCAGTTCTTC. This gives the protein CASSLPDSGNEQFF.

This clonotype was seen just once. The chain uses TRBV6-1 and TRBJ2-7; D possibly corresponds to TRBD2 (7 bases). Germline CDR1 is MNHNS and CDR2 is SASEGT. This CDR3 has 15 residues. The V and J ends lost 6 bases and 2 bases respectively, with 17 bases between them. The CDR3 reads CASSLQGGGAYEQYF. The DNA for the CDR3 is TGTGCCAGCAGCCTTCAAGGGGGGGGGGCCTACGAGCAGTACTTC.

This clonotype was seen ten or more times. V gene TRBV6-1 combines with J gene TRBJ2-3; 16 bases are shared with TRBD2. CDR1 and CDR2 (germline): MNHNS, SASEGT. V shed 4 bases, J shed 4 bases, and the junction held 8 bases outside the gene matches. This CDR3 has 18 amino acids. The CDR3 protein is CASSAAPGLAGGADTQYF. CDR3 coding DNA: TGTGCCAGCAGTGCTGCCCCGGGACTAGCGGGAGGGGCAGATACGCAGTATTTT.

V usage is TRBV5-5 and J usage is TRBJ2-1; TRBD1 or TRBD2 may be the D gene (5 bases each). CDR1 SGHKS and CDR2 YYEKEE come from the germline V gene (reference sequence). V lost 4 bases to trimming and J lost 4 bases, with 15 bases between them. The CDR3 totals 15 residues. As DNA, the CDR3 is TGTGCCAGCAGCCACTACCGGGACGGTTACAATGAGCAGTTCTTC. As protein: CASSHYRDGYNEQFF.

This clonotype was counted at least ten times. This chain connects TRBV7-9 to TRBJ2-1, with 11 nucleotides matching TRBD2. From germline, CDR1 is SEHNR and CDR2 FQNEAQ (reference sequence). V lost 4 bases, J lost 5 bases, and 4 bases stayed unmatched. This CDR3 has 15 residues. In DNA, the CDR3 is TGTGCCAGCAGCTGGGGGACTAGCGGCAACAATGAGCAGTTCTTC. Encoded protein: CASSWGTSGNNEQFF.